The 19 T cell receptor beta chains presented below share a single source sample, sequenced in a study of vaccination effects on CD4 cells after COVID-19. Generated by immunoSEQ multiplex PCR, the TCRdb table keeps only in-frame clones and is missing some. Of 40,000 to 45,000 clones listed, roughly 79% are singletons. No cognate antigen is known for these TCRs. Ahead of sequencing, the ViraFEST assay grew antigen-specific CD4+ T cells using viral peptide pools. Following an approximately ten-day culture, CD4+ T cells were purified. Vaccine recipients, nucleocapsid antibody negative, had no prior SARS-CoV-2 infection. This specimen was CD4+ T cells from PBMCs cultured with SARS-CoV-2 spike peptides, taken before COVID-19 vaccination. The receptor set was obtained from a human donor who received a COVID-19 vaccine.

The CDR3 sequence is CASRNNPTDTQYF. In DNA form, the CDR3 reads TGTGCCAGCAGAAATAATCCCACAGATACGCAGTATTTT. V is TRBV25-1 and J is TRBJ2-3; D unresolved. V lost 6 bases and J lost 2, with 9 bases in between. The germline V gene encodes CDR1 MGHDK and CDR2 SYGVNS. The CDR3 length is 13 residues.

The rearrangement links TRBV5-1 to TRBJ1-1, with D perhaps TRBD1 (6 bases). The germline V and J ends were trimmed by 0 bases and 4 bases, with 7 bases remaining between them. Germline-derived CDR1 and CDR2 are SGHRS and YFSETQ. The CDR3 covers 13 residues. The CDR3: CASSLGGGTEAFF. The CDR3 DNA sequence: TGCGCCAGCAGCTTGGGAGGGGGCACTGAAGCTTTCTTT.

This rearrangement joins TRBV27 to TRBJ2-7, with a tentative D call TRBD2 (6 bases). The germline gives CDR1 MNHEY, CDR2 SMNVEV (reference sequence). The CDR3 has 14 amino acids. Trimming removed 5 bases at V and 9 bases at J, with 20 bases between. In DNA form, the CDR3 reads TGTGCCAGCAGTCTCACCCGGGACTCCGCGGGGCAGTACGTC. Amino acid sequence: CASSLTRDSAGQYV.

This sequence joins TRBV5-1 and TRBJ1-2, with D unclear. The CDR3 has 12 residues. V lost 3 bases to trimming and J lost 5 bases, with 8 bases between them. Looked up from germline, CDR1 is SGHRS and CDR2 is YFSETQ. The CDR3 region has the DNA TGCGCCAGCAGCTCCGACATGTATGGCTACACCTTC. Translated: CASSSDMYGYTF.

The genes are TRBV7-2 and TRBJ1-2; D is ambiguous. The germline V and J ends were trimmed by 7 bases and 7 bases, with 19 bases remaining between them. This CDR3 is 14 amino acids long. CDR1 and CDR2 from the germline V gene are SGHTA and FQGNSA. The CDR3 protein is CASTLGPGVGGYTF. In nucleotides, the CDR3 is TGTGCCAGCACCCTCGGCCCCGGGGTTGGTGGCTACACCTTC.

This CDR3 reads CASSLVGRQSYEQYV. CDR3 DNA: TGCGCCAGCAGCTTGGTTGGAAGACAGAGCTACGAGCAGTACGTC. The chain has TRBV5-1 and TRBJ2-7, with a weak D call TRBD1 (5 bases). CDR3 length equals 15 residues. Trimming took off 0 bases at V and 3 bases at J, with 13 bases between the two ends. From germline, CDR1 is SGHRS and CDR2 YFSETQ.

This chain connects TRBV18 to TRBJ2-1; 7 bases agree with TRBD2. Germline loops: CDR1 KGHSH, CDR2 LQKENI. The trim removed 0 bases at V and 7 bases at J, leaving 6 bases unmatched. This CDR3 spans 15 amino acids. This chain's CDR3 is CASSPPGTKKNEQFF. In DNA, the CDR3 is TGTGCCAGCTCACCACCGGGGACTAAAAAAAATGAGCAGTTCTTC.

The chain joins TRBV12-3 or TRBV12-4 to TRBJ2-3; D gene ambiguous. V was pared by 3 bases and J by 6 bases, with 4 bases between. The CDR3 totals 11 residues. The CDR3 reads CASSLRDTQYF. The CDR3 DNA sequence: TGTGCCAGCAGTTTGAGGGATACGCAGTATTTT.

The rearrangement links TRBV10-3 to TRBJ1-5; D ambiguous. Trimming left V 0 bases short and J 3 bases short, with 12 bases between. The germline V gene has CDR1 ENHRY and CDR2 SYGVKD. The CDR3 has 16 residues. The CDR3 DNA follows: TGTGCCATCAGTGAGTCTGTGGGCAGTAACAATCAGCCCCAGCATTTT. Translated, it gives CAISESVGSNNQPQHF.

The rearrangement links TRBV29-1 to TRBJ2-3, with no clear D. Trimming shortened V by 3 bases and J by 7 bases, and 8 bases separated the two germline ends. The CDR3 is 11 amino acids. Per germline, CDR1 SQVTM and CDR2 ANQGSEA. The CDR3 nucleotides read TGCAGCGTTGAGGGAACTAATACGCAGTATTTT. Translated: CSVEGTNTQYF.

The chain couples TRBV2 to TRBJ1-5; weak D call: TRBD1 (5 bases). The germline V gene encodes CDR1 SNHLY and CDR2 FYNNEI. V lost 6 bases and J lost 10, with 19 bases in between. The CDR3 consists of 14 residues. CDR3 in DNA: TGTGCCAGCAGCCCAGACAGTGGTGTAGGTCCCCAGCATTTT. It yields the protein CASSPDSGVGPQHF.

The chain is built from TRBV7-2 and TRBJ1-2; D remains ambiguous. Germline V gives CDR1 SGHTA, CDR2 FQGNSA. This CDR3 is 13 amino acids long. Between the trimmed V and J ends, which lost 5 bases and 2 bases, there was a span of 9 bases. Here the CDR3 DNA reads TGTGCCAGCAGCCGCGACACAAACTATGGCTACACCTTC. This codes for CASSRDTNYGYTF.

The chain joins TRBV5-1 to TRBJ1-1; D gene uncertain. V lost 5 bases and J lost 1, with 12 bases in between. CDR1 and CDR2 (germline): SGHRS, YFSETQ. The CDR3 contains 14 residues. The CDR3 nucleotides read TGCGCCAGCAGTCCGTTGTCAGGGAACACTGAAGCTTTCTTT. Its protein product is CASSPLSGNTEAFF.

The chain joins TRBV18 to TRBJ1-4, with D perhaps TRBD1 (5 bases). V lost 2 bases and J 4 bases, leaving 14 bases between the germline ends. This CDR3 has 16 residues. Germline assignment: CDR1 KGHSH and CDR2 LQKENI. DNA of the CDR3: TGTGCCAGCTCACCAACGCTTGTCGGGGGTAATGAAAAACTGTTTTTT. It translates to CASSPTLVGGNEKLFF.

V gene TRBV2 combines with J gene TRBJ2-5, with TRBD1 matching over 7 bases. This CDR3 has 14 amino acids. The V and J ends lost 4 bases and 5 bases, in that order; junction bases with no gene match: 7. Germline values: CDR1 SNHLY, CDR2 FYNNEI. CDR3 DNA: TGTGCCAGCAGTGGACAGGGCCTTAGGGAGACCCAGTACTTC. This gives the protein CASSGQGLRETQYF.

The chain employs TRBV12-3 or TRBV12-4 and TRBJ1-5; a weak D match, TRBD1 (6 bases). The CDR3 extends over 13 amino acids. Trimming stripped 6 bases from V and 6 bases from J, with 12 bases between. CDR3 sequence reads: CASSTQGIQPQHF. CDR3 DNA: TGTGCCAGCAGCACCCAGGGGATTCAGCCCCAGCATTTT.

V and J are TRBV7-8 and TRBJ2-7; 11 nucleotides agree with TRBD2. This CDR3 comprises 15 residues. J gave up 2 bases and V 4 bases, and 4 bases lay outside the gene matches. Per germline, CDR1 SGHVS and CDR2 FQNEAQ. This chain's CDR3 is CASSSNSGGAYEQYV. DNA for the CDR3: TGTGCCAGCAGCTCAAATAGCGGGGGGGCCTACGAGCAGTACGTC.

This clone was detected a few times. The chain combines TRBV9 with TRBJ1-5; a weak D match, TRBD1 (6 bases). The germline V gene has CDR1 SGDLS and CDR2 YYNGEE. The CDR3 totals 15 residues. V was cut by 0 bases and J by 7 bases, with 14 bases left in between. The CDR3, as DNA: TGTGCCAGCAGCGTAGCTCCGGACAGTCTCCAGCCCCAGCATTTT. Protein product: CASSVAPDSLQPQHF.

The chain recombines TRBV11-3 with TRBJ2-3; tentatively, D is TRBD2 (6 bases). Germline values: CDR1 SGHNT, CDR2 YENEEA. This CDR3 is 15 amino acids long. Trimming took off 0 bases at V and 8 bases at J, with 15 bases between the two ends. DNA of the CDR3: TGTGCCAGCAGCTTAGATGGGAAGAAGGGAGGTACGCAGTATTTT. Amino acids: CASSLDGKKGGTQYF. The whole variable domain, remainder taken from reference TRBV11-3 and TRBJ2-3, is EAGVVQSPRYKIIEKKQPVAFWCNPISGHNTLYWYLQNLGQGPELLIRYENEEAVDDSQLPKDRFSAERLKGVDSTLKIQPAELGDSAVYLCASSLDGKKGGTQYFGPGTRLTVL.